This passage covers 14 T cell receptor beta chains from one sample sequenced in a study of tumor-infiltrating lymphocytes in oesophageal squamous cell carcinoma. MiXCR was run by TCRdb on the PCR reads, yielding one entry per CDR3 protein. In the table there are approximately 15,000 distinct CDR3 sequences, approximately 50% of which are singletons. Sequenced: esophageal tumor tissue. The receptors were gathered from a male donor with esophageal squamous cell carcinoma.

This clonotype was recorded at least ten times. V gene TRBV28 combines with J gene TRBJ2-1; tentative D call: TRBD1 (5 bases). This CDR3 comprises 14 residues. CDR1 is MDHEN, CDR2 SYDVKM, per germline. Trimming took off 2 bases at V and 6 bases at J, with 11 bases between the two ends. DNA of the CDR3: TGTGCCAGCAGTTTAAACAGGTTATCCAATGAGCAGTTCTTC. It yields the protein CASSLNRLSNEQFF.

This clonotype was picked up many times. V usage is TRBV19 and J usage is TRBJ2-5; D unclear. V gave up 6 bases and J gave up 5 bases, with 19 bases separating them. CDR3 length: 15 amino acids. CDR1 and CDR2 (germline): LNHDA, SQIVND (reference sequence). This chain's CDR3 is CASSPGSNDVETQYF. CDR3 DNA sequence: TGTGCCAGTAGCCCCGGGTCCAACGACGTGGAGACCCAGTACTTC.

In regard to this clonotype: The germline gene is not matched at one end of the junction; a read error may be the cause. V gene TRBV7-8 combines with J gene TRBJ2-3; unclear D gene. CDR3 size: 13 residues. Germline V lookup: CDR1 SGHVS, CDR2 FQNEAQ. The CDR3 DNA follows: TGTGCCAACAGCTTTTCGGGCGGAGAGACCCAGTATTTT. Translating gives CANSFSGGETQYF.

The rearrangement joins TRBV6-1 to TRBJ2-6; TRBD1 matches at 8 bases. TRBJ2-7 explains the end of the DNA better; the J call may be wrong. The CDR3 runs 15 residues. Germline V CDR1 and CDR2: MNHNS, SASEGT. Here the CDR3 reads CASRITGGSGYEQYF. The DNA of the CDR3 is TGTGCCAGCAGGATTACAGGGGGGTCAGGCTACGAGCAGTACTTC.

The J gene is TRBJ2-5, the V gene TRBV7-2; TRBD2 is a possible D gene (6 bases). The DNA matches TRBJ2-7 better at its end, which makes the J call doubtful. The CDR3 spans 13 residues. Looked up from germline, CDR1 is SGHTA and CDR2 is FQGNSA. The CDR3 loop reads CASSLRREYEQYF. CDR3 nucleotides: TGTGCCAGCAGCTTACGGAGGGAATACGAGCAGTACTTC.

This clonotype showed up just a few times. The chain employs TRBV12-3 or TRBV12-4 and TRBJ1-1; 7 positions agree with TRBD1. Unmatched junction bases numbered 18, after V lost 6 bases and J lost 5 bases. The CDR3 runs to 17 residues. CDR3 nucleotide sequence: TGTGCCAGCAGCCGCGGGACAGCATCGTCGGGGGGGACTGAAGCTTTCTTT. Protein sequence: CASSRGTASSGGTEAFF.

This clonotype has ten or more counts. The rearrangement joins TRBV7-9 to TRBJ2-7, with 11 bases aligning to TRBD2. Germline V gene data show CDR1 as SEHNR and CDR2 as FQNEAQ (reference sequence). With V trimmed by 1 base and J by 11 bases, 4 bases remained unmatched. This CDR3 is built from 13 residues. CDR3 loop: CASSLVPLAGEYF. The CDR3 nucleotides are TGTGCCAGCAGCTTAGTTCCACTAGCGGGAGAGTACTTC.

The CDR3 region has the DNA TGTGCCAGCAGTTACTCGGGACAACAGCCCCAGCATTTT. Its protein product is CASSYSGQQPQHF. The chain couples TRBV6-6 to TRBJ1-5; maybe TRBD1 (6 bases). Trimming cost V 0 bases and J 7 bases, with 7 bases left between them. The CDR3 contains 13 residues. Germline lookup yields CDR1 MNHNY and CDR2 SVGAGI (reference sequence).

The chain carries TRBV7-8 and TRBJ2-1; D not resolved. The last part of the DNA fits TRBJ2-7 better; the J call may be wrong. Germline CDR1 and CDR2: SGHVS and FQNEAQ. The CDR3 runs to 11 residues. CDR3 bases: TGTGCCAGCAGCCCCCAGGTCGAGCAGTACTTC. Translated: CASSPQVEQYF.

This chain links TRBV12-3 or TRBV12-4 with TRBJ1-2; D is perhaps TRBD1 (5 bases). The CDR3 sequence is 15 residues long. Trimming cost V 9 bases and J 4 bases, with 21 bases left between them. CDR3 sequence reads: CASMGLAGRIYGYTF. The DNA of the CDR3 is TGTGCCAGTATGGGGCTAGCGGGACGCATCTATGGCTACACCTTC.

V gene TRBV7-4 combines with J gene TRBJ2-5, with 7 nucleotides matching TRBD1. Matching the DNA end better, TRBJ2-7 makes the J call doubtful. The CDR3 is 14 amino acids. Germline-derived CDR1 and CDR2 are SGHVT and SQSDAQ. CDR3 region: CASSPGGSSYEQYF. CDR3 bases: TGTGCCAGCAGCCCAGGGGGTAGCTCCTACGAGCAGTACTTC.

This clonotype showed up many times. This chain links TRBV19 with TRBJ2-3, with a weak D call TRBD2 (5 bases). The CDR3 consists of 14 residues. CDR1 is LNHDA, CDR2 SQIVND, per germline (reference sequence). Trimming shortened V by 1 base and J by 2 bases, and 7 bases separated the two germline ends. The CDR3 region has the DNA TGTGCCAGTAGTATAGGCGGGCTCACAGATACGCAGTATTTT. This gives the protein CASSIGGLTDTQYF.

The rearrangement links TRBV7-6 to TRBJ2-5; D possibly corresponds to TRBD1 (5 bases). Germline-derived CDR1 and CDR2 are SGHVS and FNYEAQ. The V end lost 2 bases, the J end lost 2 bases, and 9 bases lay between the germline ends. The CDR3 is made up of 14 amino acids. This CDR3 is CASSLRQGQETQYF. The CDR3 nucleotides are TGTGCCAGCAGCTTACGGCAGGGACAAGAGACCCAGTACTTC.

This clonotype was seen a few times. A single base separates this from a much larger clone, so it may be a read error. The chain couples TRBV19 to TRBJ2-3, with a weak D call TRBD1 (6 bases). The CDR3 sequence is 14 residues long. The V end lost 4 bases, the J end lost 14 bases, and 22 bases lay between the germline ends. The germline CDR1 and CDR2 sequences are LNHDA and SQIVND (reference sequence). The CDR3 nucleotides read TGTGCCAGTAGTACCTACAGGGTTACCGGGGAGCTGTATTTT. Amino acids: CASSTYRVTGELYF. Filled out from reference TRBV19 and TRBJ2-3, the complete variable domain reads DGGITQSPKYLFRKEGQNVTLSCEQNLNHDAMYWYRQDPGQGLRLIYYSQIVNDFQKGDIAEGYSVSREKKESFPLTVTSAQKNPTAFYLCASSTYRVTGELYFGPGTRLTVL.